Shown below are 9 T cell receptor beta chains from a single sample sequenced in a study of blood T cell repertoires in COVID-19. Libraries were prepared by immunoSEQ multiplex PCR; TCRdb keeps only in-frame clonotypes and omits some of them. The table includes a few hundred thousand clones, over 75% detected once. The specimen was peripheral blood. The source is a human donor in a cohort sampled during active COVID-19.

The chain joins TRBV19 to TRBJ1-1; TRBD1 agrees at 10 bases. CDR3 size: 14 residues. Germline CDR1 is LNHDA and CDR2 is SQIVND (reference sequence). Trimming took 9 bases from V and 1 from J; bases not matched to a gene: 5. The CDR3 nucleotides are TGTGCCAGCCAAAGGACAGGGGGGAACACTGAAGCTTTCTTT. Protein sequence: CASQRTGGNTEAFF.

In the case of this clone: The junction and the germline gene differ at one end; a read error may be behind it. The chain has TRBV7-7 and TRBJ2-1; a possible D gene is TRBD2 (7 bases). Looked up from germline, CDR1 is SSHAT and CDR2 is FNYEAQ (reference sequence). The length of the CDR3 is 15 residues. The CDR3 spells CASSSGRGDNNEQFF. As DNA, the CDR3 is TGTGCTAGCAGCTCAGGGAGGGGGGATAACAATGAGCAGTTCTTC.

V usage is TRBV28 and J usage is TRBJ1-1; D unresolved. Trimming removed 5 bases at V and 11 bases at J, with 12 bases between. The CDR3 contains 11 residues. Per germline, CDR1 MDHEN and CDR2 SYDVKM. CDR3 in DNA: TGTGCCAGCAGTCTAGCAATGGAGGCTTTCTTT. Translated: CASSLAMEAFF. The variable domain in full, completed from reference TRBV28 and TRBJ1-1, reads DVKVTQSSRYLVKRTGEKVFLECVQDMDHENMFWYRQDPGLGLRLIYFSYDVKMKEKGDIPEGYSVSREKKERFSLILESASTNQTSMYLCASSLAMEAFFGQGTRLTVV.

This chain uses TRBV27 with TRBJ1-1; no definite D call. Germline-derived CDR1 and CDR2 are MNHEY and SMNVEV (reference sequence). The CDR3 totals 14 residues. V was cut by 6 bases and J by 1 base, with 12 bases left in between. DNA for the CDR3: TGTGCCAGCAGCCCTTCGAGGGAGAACACTGAAGCTTTCTTT. Protein: CASSPSRENTEAFF.

The chain carries TRBV19 and TRBJ1-4; tentative D call: TRBD1 (6 bases). Trimming shortened V by 3 bases and J by 4 bases, and 12 bases separated the two germline ends. From germline, CDR1 is LNHDA and CDR2 SQIVND (reference sequence). CDR3 length: 15 residues. CDR3 in amino acids: CASSINDRINEKLFF. The CDR3 coding sequence is TGTGCCAGTAGTATCAATGACAGGATTAATGAAAAACTGTTTTTT.

V and J are TRBV10-3 and TRBJ1-5; D remains ambiguous. Looked up from germline, CDR1 is ENHRY and CDR2 is SYGVKD. The CDR3 loop spans 14 amino acids. V lost 3 bases, J lost 2 bases, and 8 bases lay in between. Here the CDR3 DNA reads TGTGCCATCAGTGACGGGAGGGGCAATCAGCCCCAGCATTTT. Residues: CAISDGRGNQPQHF.

The chain carries TRBV5-1 and TRBJ1-6, with 9 bases that match TRBD1. CDR3 length equals 13 residues. V lost 7 bases to trimming and J lost 6 bases; unmatched junction nucleotides: 2. Per the germline V gene, CDR1 is SGHRS and CDR2 is YFSETQ. CDR3 DNA: TGCGCCAGCGCGGGACAGGGTAATTCACCCCTCCACTTT. Its protein is CASAGQGNSPLHF.

The chain joins TRBV7-8 to TRBJ1-5, with 8 bases lining up with TRBD1. CDR3 length: 15 amino acids. In germline, CDR1 is SGHVS, CDR2 FQNEAQ. The J segment lost 5 bases and the V segment lost 5 bases, leaving 8 bases of the junction unmatched. Here the CDR3 DNA reads TGTGCCAGCAGCCTTGACAGGGGAGGTCATCAGCCCCAGCATTTT. This gives the protein CASSLDRGGHQPQHF.

This clone was recorded once. The chain has TRBV2 and TRBJ2-1, with TRBD1 matching over 9 bases. Germline V lookup: CDR1 SNHLY, CDR2 FYNNEI. The CDR3 runs 15 residues. V lost 7 bases to trimming and J lost 3 bases; unmatched junction nucleotides: 7. CDR3 protein: CASKRGQGGYNEQFF. The CDR3 DNA reads TGTGCCAGCAAAAGGGGACAGGGAGGCTACAATGAGCAGTTCTTC.